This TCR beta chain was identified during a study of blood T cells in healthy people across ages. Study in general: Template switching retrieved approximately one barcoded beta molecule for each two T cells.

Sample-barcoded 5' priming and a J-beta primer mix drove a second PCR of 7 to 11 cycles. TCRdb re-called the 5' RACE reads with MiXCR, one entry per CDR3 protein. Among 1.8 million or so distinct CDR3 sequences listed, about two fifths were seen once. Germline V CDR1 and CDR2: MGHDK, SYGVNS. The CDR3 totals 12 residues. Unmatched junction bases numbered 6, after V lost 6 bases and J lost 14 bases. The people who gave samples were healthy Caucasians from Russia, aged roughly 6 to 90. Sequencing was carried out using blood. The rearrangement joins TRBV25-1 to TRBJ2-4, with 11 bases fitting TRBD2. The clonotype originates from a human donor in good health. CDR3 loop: CASRETSGGEYF. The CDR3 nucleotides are TGTGCCAGCAGAGAAACTAGCGGGGGAGAGTACTTC.